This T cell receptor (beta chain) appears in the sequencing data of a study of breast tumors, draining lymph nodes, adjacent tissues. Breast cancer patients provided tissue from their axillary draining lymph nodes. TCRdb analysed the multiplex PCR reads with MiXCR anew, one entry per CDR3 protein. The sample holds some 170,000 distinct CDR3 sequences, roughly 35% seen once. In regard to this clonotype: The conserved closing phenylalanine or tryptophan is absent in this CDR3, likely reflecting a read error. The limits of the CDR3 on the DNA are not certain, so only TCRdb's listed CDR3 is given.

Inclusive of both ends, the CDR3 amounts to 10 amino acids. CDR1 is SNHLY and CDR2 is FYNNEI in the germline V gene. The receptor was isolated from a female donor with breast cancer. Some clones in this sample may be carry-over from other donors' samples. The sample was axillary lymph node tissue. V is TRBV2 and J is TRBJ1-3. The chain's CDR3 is CASSDPGGRL.